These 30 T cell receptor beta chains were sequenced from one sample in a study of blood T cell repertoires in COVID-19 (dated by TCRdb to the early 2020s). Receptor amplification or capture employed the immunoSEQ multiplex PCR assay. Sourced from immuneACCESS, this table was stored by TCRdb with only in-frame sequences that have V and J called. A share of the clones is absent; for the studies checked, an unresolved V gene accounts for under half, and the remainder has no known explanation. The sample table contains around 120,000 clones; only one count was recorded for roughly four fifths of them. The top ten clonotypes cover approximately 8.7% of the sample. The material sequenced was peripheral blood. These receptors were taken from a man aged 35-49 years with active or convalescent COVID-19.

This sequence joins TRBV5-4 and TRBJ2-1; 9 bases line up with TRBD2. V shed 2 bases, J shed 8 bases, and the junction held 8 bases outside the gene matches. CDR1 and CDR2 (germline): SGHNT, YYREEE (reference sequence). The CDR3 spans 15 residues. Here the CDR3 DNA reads TGTGCCAGCAGCTTTCCCGGGACTAGCAGCGATGAGCAGTTCTTC. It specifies CASSFPGTSSDEQFF.

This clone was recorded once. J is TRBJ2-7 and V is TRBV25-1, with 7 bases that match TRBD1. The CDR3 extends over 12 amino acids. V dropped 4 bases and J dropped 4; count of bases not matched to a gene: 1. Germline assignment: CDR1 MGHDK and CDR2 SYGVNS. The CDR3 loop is CASSAGGYEQYF. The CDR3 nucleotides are TGTGCCAGCAGTGCAGGGGGTTACGAGCAGTACTTC.

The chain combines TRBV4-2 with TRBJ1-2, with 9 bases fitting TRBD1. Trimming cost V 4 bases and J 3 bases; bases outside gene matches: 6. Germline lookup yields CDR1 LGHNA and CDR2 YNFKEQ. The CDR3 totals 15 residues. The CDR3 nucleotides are TGTGCCAGCAGCCCCAGGACAGGGGATGACTATGGCTACACCTTC. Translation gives CASSPRTGDDYGYTF.

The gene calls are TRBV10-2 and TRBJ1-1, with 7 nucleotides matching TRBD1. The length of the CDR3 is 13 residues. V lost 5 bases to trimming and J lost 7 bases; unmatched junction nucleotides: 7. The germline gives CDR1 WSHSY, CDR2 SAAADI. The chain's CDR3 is CASSRDSLFEAFF. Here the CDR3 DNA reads TGCGCCAGCAGTCGGGACAGTCTGTTTGAAGCTTTCTTT.

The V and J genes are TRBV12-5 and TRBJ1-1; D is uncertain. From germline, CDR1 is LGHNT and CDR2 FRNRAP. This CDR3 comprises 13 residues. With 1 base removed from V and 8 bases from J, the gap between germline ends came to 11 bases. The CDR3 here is CASGLGGAGEAFF. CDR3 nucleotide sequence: TGTGCTAGTGGTTTGGGGGGTGCGGGCGAAGCTTTCTTT.

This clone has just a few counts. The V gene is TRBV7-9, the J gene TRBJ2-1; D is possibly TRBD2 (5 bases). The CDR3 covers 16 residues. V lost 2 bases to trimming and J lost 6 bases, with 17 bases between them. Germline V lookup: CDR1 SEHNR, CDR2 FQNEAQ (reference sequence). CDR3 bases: TGTGCCAGCAGCTTACCCGGACTCCCGTTAGGCAATGAGCAGTTCTTC. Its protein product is CASSLPGLPLGNEQFF.

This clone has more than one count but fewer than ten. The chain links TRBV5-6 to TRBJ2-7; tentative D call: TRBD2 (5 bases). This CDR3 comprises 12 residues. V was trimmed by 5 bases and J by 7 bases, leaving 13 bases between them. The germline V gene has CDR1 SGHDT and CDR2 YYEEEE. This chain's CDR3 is CASRSQPGEQYF. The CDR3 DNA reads TGTGCCAGCAGAAGTCAGCCGGGGGAGCAGTACTTC. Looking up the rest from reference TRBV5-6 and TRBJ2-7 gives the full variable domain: DAGVTQSPTHLIKTRGQQVTLRCSPKSGHDTVSWYQQALGQGPQFIFQYYEEEERQRGNFPDRFSGHQFPNYSSELNVNALLLGDSALYLCASRSQPGEQYFGPGTRLTVT.

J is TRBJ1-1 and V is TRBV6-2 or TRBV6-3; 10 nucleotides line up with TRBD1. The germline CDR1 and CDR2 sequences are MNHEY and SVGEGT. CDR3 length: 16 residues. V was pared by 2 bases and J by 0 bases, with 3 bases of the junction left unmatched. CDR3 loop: CASSYRTGGMNTEAFF. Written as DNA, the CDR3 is TGTGCCAGCAGTTACCGGACAGGGGGGATGAACACTGAAGCTTTCTTT.

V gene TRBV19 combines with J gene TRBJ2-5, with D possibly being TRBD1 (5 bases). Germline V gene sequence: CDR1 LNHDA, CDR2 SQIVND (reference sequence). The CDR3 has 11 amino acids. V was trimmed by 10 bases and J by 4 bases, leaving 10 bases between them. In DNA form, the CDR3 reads TGTGCCACCAGACAGTCAGAGACCCAGTACTTC. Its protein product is CATRQSETQYF.

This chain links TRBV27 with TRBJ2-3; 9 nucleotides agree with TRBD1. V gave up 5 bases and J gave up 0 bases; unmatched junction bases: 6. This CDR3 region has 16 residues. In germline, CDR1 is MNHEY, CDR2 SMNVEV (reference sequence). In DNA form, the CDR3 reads TGTGCCAGCAGTCCGGCCGGGACAGGGAGCACAGATACGCAGTATTTT. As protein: CASSPAGTGSTDTQYF.

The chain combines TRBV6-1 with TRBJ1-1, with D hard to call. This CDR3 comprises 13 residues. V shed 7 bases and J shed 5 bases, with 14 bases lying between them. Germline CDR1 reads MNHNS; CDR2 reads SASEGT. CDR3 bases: TGTGCCAGCACAAATTCGGGAGGGACTGAAGCTTTCTTT. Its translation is CASTNSGGTEAFF.

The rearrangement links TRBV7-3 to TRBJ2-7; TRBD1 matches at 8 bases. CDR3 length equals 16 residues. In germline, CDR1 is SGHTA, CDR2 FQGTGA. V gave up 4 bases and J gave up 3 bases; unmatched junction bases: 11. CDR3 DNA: TGTGCCAGCAGCTCGAAACCGGGACAGGCAATCTACGAGCAGTACTTC. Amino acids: CASSSKPGQAIYEQYF.

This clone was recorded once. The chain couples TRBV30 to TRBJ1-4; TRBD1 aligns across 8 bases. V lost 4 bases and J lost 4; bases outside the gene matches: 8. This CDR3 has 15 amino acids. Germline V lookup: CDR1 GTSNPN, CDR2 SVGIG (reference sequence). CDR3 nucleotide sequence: TGTGCCTGGACCCGGACAGGGTTGAATAATGAAAAACTGTTTTTT. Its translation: CAWTRTGLNNEKLFF. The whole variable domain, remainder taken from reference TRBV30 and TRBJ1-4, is SQTIHQWPATLVQPVGSPLSLECTVEGTSNPNLYWYRQAAGRGLQLLFYSVGIGQISSEVPQNLSASRPQDRQFILSSKKLLLSDSGFYLCAWTRTGLNNEKLFFGSGTQLSVL.

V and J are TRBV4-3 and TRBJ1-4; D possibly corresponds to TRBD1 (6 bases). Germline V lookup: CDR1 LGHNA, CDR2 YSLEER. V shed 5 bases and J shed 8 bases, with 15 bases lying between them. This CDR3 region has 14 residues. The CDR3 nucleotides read TGCGCCAGCAGCTACGACAGGAAGGGCGAAAAACTGTTTTTT. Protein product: CASSYDRKGEKLFF.

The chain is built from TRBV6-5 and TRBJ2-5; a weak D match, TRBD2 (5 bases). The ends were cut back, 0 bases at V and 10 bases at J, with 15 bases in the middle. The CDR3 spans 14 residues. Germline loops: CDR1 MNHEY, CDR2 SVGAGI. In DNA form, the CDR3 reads TGTGCCAGCAGTTACTCGGGTCCGACACGGGACCAGTACTTC. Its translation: CASSYSGPTRDQYF.

As DNA, the CDR3 is TGTGCCAGCCTTACGTCAGGGTCTGGAGATACGCAGTATTTT. Encoded protein: CASLTSGSGDTQYF. The V call is TRBV6-6, the J call TRBJ2-3; D possibly corresponds to TRBD1 (5 bases). Germline-derived CDR1 and CDR2 are MNHNY and SVGAGI (reference sequence). This CDR3 comprises 14 residues. V lost 8 bases, J lost 5 bases, and 17 bases lay in between.

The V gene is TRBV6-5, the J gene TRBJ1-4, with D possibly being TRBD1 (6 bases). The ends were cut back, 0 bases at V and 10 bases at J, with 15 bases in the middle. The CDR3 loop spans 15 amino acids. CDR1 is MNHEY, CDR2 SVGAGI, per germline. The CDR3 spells CASSYSIRGEGKLFF. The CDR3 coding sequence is TGTGCCAGCAGTTACTCAATCAGGGGCGAGGGAAAACTGTTTTTT.

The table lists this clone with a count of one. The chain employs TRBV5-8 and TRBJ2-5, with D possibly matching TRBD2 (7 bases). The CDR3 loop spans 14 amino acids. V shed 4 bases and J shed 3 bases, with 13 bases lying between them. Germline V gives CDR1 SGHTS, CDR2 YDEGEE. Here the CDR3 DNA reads TGTGCCAGCAGCCAGAGGGGGGGCAAAGAGACCCAGTACTTC. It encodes CASSQRGGKETQYF.

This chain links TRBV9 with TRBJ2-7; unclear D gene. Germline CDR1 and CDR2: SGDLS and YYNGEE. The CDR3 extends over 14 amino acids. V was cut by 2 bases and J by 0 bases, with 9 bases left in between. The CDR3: CASSVTPDSYEQYF. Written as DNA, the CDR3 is TGTGCCAGCAGCGTCACTCCTGACTCCTACGAGCAGTACTTC.

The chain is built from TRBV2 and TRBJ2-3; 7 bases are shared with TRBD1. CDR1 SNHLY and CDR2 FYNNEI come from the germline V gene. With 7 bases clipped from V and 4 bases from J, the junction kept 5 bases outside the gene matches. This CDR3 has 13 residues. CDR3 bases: TGTGCCAGCAAGACAGGGTTTGCAGATACGCAGTATTTT. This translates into CASKTGFADTQYF.

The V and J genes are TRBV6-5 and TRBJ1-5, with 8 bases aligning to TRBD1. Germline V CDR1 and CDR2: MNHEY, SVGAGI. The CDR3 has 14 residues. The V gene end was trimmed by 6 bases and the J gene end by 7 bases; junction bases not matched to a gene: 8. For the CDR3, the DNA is TGTGCCAGCAGCCCGACAGGGGTAACCCAGCCCCAGCATTTT. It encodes CASSPTGVTQPQHF.

CDR3 sequence: CASREIGTDTQYF. The CDR3 nucleotides are TGTGCCAGCCGGGAGATCGGGACAGATACGCAGTATTTT. The chain carries TRBV6-4 and TRBJ2-3; weak D call: TRBD2 (6 bases). The CDR3 totals 13 residues. Germline V CDR1 and CDR2: MRHNA, SNTAGT. Trimming cost V 8 bases and J 3 bases, with 12 bases left between them.

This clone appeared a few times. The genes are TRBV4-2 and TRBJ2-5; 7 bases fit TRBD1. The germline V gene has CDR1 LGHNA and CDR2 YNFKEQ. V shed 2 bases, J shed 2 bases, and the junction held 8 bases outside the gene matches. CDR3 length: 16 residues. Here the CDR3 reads CASSQRGGTAQETQYF. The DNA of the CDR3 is TGTGCCAGCAGCCAACGAGGGGGCACCGCACAAGAGACCCAGTACTTC.

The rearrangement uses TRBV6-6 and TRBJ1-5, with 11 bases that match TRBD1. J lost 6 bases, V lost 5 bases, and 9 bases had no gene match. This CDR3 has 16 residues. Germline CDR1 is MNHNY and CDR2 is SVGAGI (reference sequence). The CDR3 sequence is CASSLGTGGMGQPQHF. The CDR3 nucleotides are TGTGCCAGCAGTCTTGGGACAGGGGGAATGGGTCAGCCCCAGCATTTT.

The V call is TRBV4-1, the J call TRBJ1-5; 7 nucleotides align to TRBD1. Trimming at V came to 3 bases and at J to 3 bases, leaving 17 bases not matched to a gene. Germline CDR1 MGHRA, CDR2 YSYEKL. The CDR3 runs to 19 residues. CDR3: CASSHPPAREGGVNQPQHF. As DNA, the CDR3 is TGCGCCAGCAGCCACCCCCCGGCTCGGGAAGGGGGCGTCAATCAGCCCCAGCATTTT.

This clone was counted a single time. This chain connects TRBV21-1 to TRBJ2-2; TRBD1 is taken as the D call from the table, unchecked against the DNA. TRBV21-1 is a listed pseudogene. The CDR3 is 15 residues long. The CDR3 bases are TGTGCCAGCAGCAATTTCAGGGGAAACACCGGGGAGCTGTTTTTT. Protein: CASSNFRGNTGELFF.

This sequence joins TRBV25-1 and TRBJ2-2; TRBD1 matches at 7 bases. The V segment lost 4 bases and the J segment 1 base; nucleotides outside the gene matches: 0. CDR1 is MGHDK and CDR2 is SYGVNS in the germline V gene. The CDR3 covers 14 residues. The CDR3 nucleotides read TGTGCCAGCAGTGGGGACAGGAACACCGGGGAGCTGTTTTTT. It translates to CASSGDRNTGELFF.

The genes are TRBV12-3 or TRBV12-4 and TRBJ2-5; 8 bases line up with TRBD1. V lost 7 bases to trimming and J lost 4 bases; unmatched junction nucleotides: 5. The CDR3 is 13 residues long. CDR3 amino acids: CASTGQGRETQYF. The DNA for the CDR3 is TGTGCCAGCACCGGACAGGGACGAGAGACCCAGTACTTC.

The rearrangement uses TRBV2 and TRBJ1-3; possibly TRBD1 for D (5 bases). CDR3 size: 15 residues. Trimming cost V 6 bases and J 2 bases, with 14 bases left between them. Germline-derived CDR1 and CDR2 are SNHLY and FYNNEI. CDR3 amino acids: CASSAGKPPGNTIYF. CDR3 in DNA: TGTGCCAGCAGCGCAGGGAAACCACCTGGAAACACCATATATTTT.

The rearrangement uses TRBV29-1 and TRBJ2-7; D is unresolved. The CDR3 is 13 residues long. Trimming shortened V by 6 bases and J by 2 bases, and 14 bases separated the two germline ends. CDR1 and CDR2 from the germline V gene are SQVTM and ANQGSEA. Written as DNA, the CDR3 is TGCAGCGTGAGGCGGATGGATGCCTACGAGCAGTACTTC. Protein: CSVRRMDAYEQYF.